This TCR beta chain appears in the sequencing data of a study of blood T cell repertoires in COVID-19. Turning to the study itself: Sites across the United States, Italy and Spain contributed samples from acute and convalescent COVID-19. T cells, B-cell-depleted T cells, or PBMCs provided the cDNA or gDNA that served as material.

Trimming removed 4 bases from V and 6 bases from J; junction bases left unmatched: 8. This CDR3 is 15 amino acids long. Germline assignment: CDR1 SGHTA and CDR2 FQGTGA. Original data processing: Amplifying reference gene primers gave estimates of nucleated cell counts. TCRdb keeps only in-frame clones here, not all; method: immunoSEQ multiplex PCR. That table supplies the V and J calls and clone size; D and trimming were determined from the DNA. The sample lists about 230,000 clones, around 80% occurring once. This receptor was taken from a woman aged 40 to 55 who had recovered from COVID-19. Material: peripheral blood. The V gene is TRBV7-3, the J gene TRBJ2-7, with 11 bases that match TRBD1. The chain's CDR3 is CASSSRPGQGGEQYF. For the CDR3, the DNA is TGTGCCAGCAGCTCGAGACCGGGACAGGGGGGCGAGCAGTACTTC.